This T cell receptor (beta chain) was observed in a study of CD8+CD57+ T cells in acquired aplastic anemia. The study's findings and limits: In common between the patients and the controls were some 28 CD8+ CDR3 sequences.

This clonotype was counted a few times. Its antigen is currently unknown. The CDR3 consists of 13 residues. Germline values: CDR1 LNHNV, CDR2 YYDKDF (reference sequence). V lost 0 bases and J 2 bases, leaving 5 bases between the germline ends. Genomic DNA was employed as the template in profiling TCR beta VDJ and CDR3. TCRdb reanalysed the reads using MiXCR and keeps one entry per CDR3 protein. The data contain some 190,000 distinct CDR3 sequences, about 47% of them singletons. The receptor was derived from a human donor in good health. The V call is TRBV15, the J call TRBJ2-7; no clear D gene. The sample taken for sequencing was sorted CD4+, CD8+, or CD8+CD57+ T cells (not recorded which) from PBMCs. DNA for the CDR3: TGTGCCACCAGCAGAGATGGGGCCTACGAGCAGTACTTC. Its translation: CATSRDGAYEQYF. Based on the CDR3 plus reference TRBV15 and TRBJ2-7, the full variable domain is DAMVIQNPRYQVTQFGKPVTLSCSQTLNHNVMYWYQQKSSQAPKLLFHYYDKDFNNEADTPDNFQSRRPNTSFCFLDIRSPGLGDTAMYLCATSRDGAYEQYFGPGTRLTVT.